The present T cell receptor (beta chain) was sequenced within a study of PD-1 blockade in classical Hodgkin lymphoma. V lost 2 bases and J lost 6; bases outside the gene matches: 9. Germline CDR1 reads SGHTA; CDR2 reads FQGTGA. CDR3 length equals 17 residues. The repertoire was sequenced with immunoSEQ multiplex PCR; TCRdb's copy has only in-frame clones and lacks some. The table lists about 36,000 clones, about 70% of them singletons. All trial patients relapsed after autologous stem cell transplantation. The sample was peripheral blood mononuclear cells (PBMCs), taken before the second cycle of nivolumab. J is TRBJ2-2 and V is TRBV7-3, with TRBD1 matching over 10 bases. The TCR was taken from a human donor with classical Hodgkin lymphoma. In nucleotides, the CDR3 is TGTGCCAGCAGCTTACTCCCCGGGACAGGGGATTCCGGGGAGCTGTTTTTT. Protein product: CASSLLPGTGDSGELFF.